The 14 T cell receptor beta chains listed next were all sequenced from one sample in a study of blood T cell repertoires in COVID-19 (dated by TCRdb to the early 2020s). To prepare the library, the immunoSEQ multiplex PCR assay was applied. TCRdb stores this immuneACCESS table with in-frame sequences only. Part of the clones is absent; in the studies checked, under half of the shortfall reflects unresolved V genes, and no reason is known for the rest. This sample is represented by approximately 120,000 clones; 85% to 90% of them were singletons. The ten largest clones represent 6.6% of the sample. The sample consisted of peripheral blood. The receptor source for this set is an elderly man with active or convalescent COVID-19.

The chain carries TRBV5-1 and TRBJ2-3; possible D gene TRBD1, 6 bases. Trimming removed 2 bases at V and 1 base at J, with 11 bases between. CDR1 is SGHRS, CDR2 YFSETQ, per germline. This CDR3 contains 15 residues. Written as DNA, the CDR3 is TGCGCCAGCAGCTTTCGCAGGGGTGGCACAGATACGCAGTATTTT. This sequence encodes CASSFRRGGTDTQYF.

V is TRBV19 and J is TRBJ1-1, with TRBD1 matching over 9 bases. This CDR3 is built from 13 residues. CDR1 is LNHDA, CDR2 SQIVND, per germline (reference sequence). With 4 bases clipped from V and 10 bases from J, the junction kept 7 bases outside the gene matches. CDR3 sequence: CASSTRQGVGAFF. The CDR3 DNA reads TGTGCCAGTAGTACAAGACAGGGGGTGGGAGCTTTCTTT.

V gene TRBV6-1 combines with J gene TRBJ1-1; TRBD1 might be the D (5 bases). The length of the CDR3 is 16 residues. The germline V and J ends were trimmed by 3 bases and 4 bases, with 18 bases remaining between them. CDR1 and CDR2 from the germline V gene are MNHNS and SASEGT. The CDR3, as DNA: TGTGCCAGCAGTGAGCGTAGGAGGGGCCAGCCCACTGAAGCTTTCTTT. Its translation: CASSERRRGQPTEAFF.

The chain links TRBV27 to TRBJ1-2, with TRBD1 as a possible D gene (5 bases). Germline V CDR1 and CDR2: MNHEY, SMNVEV (reference sequence). V was trimmed by 2 bases and J by 2 bases, leaving 18 bases between them. There are 17 residues in the CDR3. CDR3 sequence reads: CASSLAGGGWSNYGYTF. Here the CDR3 DNA reads TGTGCCAGCAGTTTAGCGGGCGGGGGTTGGTCGAACTATGGCTACACCTTC.

The chain combines TRBV11-2 with TRBJ2-3; 8 nucleotides align to TRBD2. The CDR3 has 17 amino acids. Trimming removed 4 bases from V and 3 bases from J; junction bases left unmatched: 12. Germline-derived CDR1 and CDR2 are SGHAT and FQNNGV. DNA for the CDR3: TGTGCCAGCAGCTCCTACCTCCTTCGCGGGAGGACAGATACGCAGTATTTT. It encodes CASSSYLLRGRTDTQYF. The full variable domain, its missing parts supplied by reference TRBV11-2 and TRBJ2-3, is EAGVAQSPRYKIIEKRQSVAFWCNPISGHATLYWYQQILGQGPKLLIQFQNNGVVDDSQLPKDRFSAERLKGVDSTLKIQPAKLEDSAVYLCASSSYLLRGRTDTQYFGPGTRLTVL.

The sample holds one count of this clone. This chain connects TRBV9 to TRBJ2-1; 15 nucleotides line up with TRBD2. CDR1 and CDR2 from the germline V gene are SGDLS and YYNGEE. V shed 3 bases and J 15 bases; nucleotides not matched to a gene: 7. The CDR3 is 14 amino acids. The CDR3 sequence is CASSAGLAGGLRFF. The CDR3 bases are TGTGCCAGCAGCGCCGGACTAGCGGGAGGGCTTCGGTTCTTC.

The CDR3 here is CSVSGTQGDTQYF. The CDR3 DNA is TGCAGCGTGTCCGGGACTCAAGGGGATACGCAGTATTTT. The rearrangement links TRBV29-1 to TRBJ2-3; a weak D match, TRBD2 (6 bases). The CDR3 spans 13 residues. The V end lost 6 bases, the J end lost 6 bases, and 16 bases lay between the germline ends. Germline lookup yields CDR1 SQVTM and CDR2 ANQGSEA.

V and J are TRBV7-2 and TRBJ2-1; 7 nucleotides align to TRBD1. The CDR3 contains 14 residues. CDR1 and CDR2 from the germline V gene are SGHTA and FQGNSA. Losses at the gene ends were 5 bases for V and 3 bases for J; bases not matched to a gene: 4. In DNA, the CDR3 is TGTGCCAGCAGCAAGACAGGGAACTACAATGAGCAGTTCTTC. It translates to CASSKTGNYNEQFF.

The rearrangement uses TRBV7-2 and TRBJ2-1; TRBD2 agrees at 7 bases. J gave up 1 base and V 2 bases, and 8 bases lay outside the gene matches. This CDR3 has 17 residues. Germline CDR1 is SGHTA and CDR2 is FQGNSA. In nucleotides, the CDR3 is TGTGCCAGCAGCTTAAAGCTGGCGGGAGTATCCTACAATGAGCAGTTCTTC. Its protein is CASSLKLAGVSYNEQFF.

The chain couples TRBV18 to TRBJ2-1, with D perhaps matching TRBD1 (5 bases). The CDR3 spans 14 residues. CDR1 is KGHSH, CDR2 LQKENI, per germline. V was cut by 3 bases and J by 6 bases, with 12 bases left in between. As DNA, the CDR3 is TGTGCCAGCTCACCGAGGCAGGGCGTCAATGAGCAGTTCTTC. Translated, it gives CASSPRQGVNEQFF.

The V and J genes are TRBV29-1 and TRBJ1-5; a weak D match, TRBD1 (6 bases). The CDR3 runs to 13 residues. V was cut by 6 bases and J by 0 bases, with 9 bases left in between. CDR1 is SQVTM and CDR2 is ANQGSEA in the germline V gene. CDR3 sequence reads: CSVAGDSNQPQHF. CDR3 DNA sequence: TGCAGCGTGGCAGGGGATAGCAATCAGCCCCAGCATTTT. The variable domain in full, completed from reference TRBV29-1 and TRBJ1-5, reads SAVISQKPSRDICQRGTSLTIQCQVDSQVTMMFWYRQQPGQSLTLIATANQGSEATYESGFVIDKFPISRPNLTFSTLTVSNMSPEDSSIYLCSVAGDSNQPQHFGDGTRLSIL.

The CDR3 is CASSPGQTYNSPLHF. The CDR3 DNA reads as TGTGCCAGCAGTCCGGGACAGACCTATAATTCACCCCTCCACTTT. The chain carries TRBV6-5 and TRBJ1-6; 7 nucleotides agree with TRBD1. Germline trimming cut 5 bases from V and 2 bases from J; bases unmatched to any gene: 3. Germline CDR1 reads MNHEY; CDR2 reads SVGAGI. There are 15 residues in the CDR3.

The rearrangement joins TRBV19 to TRBJ1-2, with a possible D match to TRBD1 (5 bases). Germline V CDR1 and CDR2: LNHDA, SQIVND (reference sequence). Deletions cut 5 bases from V and 5 bases from J, with 18 bases between. The CDR3 loop spans 15 amino acids. CDR3 bases: TGTGCCAGTAGTCCCTGGGCGACAGAAGGGTATGGCTACACCTTC. Encoded protein: CASSPWATEGYGYTF.

V gene TRBV18 combines with J gene TRBJ2-1, with 9 bases fitting TRBD2. The V segment lost 2 bases and the J segment 5 bases; nucleotides outside the gene matches: 4. Per germline, CDR1 KGHSH and CDR2 LQKENI. The CDR3 consists of 15 residues. CDR3 nucleotide sequence: TGTGCCAGCTCACCAAACAGCGGGAGGCACAATGAGCAGTTCTTC. Translated: CASSPNSGRHNEQFF.